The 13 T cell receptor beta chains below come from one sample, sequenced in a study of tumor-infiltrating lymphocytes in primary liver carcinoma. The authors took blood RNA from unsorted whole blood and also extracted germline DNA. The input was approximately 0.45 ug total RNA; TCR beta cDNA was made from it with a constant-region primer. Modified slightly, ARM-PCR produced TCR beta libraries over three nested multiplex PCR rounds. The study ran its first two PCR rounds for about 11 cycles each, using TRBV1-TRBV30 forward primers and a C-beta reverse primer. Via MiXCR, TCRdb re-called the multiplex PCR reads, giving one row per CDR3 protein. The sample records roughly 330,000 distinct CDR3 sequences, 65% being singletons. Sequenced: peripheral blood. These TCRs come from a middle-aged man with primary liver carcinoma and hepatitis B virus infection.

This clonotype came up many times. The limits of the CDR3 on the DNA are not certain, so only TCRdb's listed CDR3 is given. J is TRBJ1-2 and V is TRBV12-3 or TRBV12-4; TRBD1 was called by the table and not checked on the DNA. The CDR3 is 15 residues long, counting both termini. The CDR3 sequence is CASSSSGQGVIGYTF.

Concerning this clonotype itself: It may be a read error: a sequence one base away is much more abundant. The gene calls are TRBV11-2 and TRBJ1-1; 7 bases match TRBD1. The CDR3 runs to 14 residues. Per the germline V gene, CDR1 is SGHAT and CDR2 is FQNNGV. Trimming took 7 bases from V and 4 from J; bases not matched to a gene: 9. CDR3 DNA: TGTGCCAGCAACTCCGGGACAGCATGCACTGAAGCTTTCTTT. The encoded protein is CASNSGTACTEAFF. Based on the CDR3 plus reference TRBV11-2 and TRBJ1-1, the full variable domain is EAGVAQSPRYKIIEKRQSVAFWCNPISGHATLYWYQQILGQGPKLLIQFQNNGVVDDSQLPKDRFSAERLKGVDSTLKIQPAKLEDSAVYLCASNSGTACTEAFFGQGTRLTVV.

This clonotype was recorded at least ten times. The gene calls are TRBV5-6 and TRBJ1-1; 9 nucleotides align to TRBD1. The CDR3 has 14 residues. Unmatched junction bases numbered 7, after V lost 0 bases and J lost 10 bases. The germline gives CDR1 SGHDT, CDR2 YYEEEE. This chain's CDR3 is CASSLGTGVFGAFF. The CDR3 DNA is TGTGCCAGCAGCTTGGGGACAGGGGTTTTTGGAGCTTTCTTT.

CDR3 region: CASTRGVSGRVETQYF. DNA of the CDR3: TGTGCCAGCACCCGCGGGGTTAGCGGGAGGGTAGAGACCCAGTACTTC. The genes are TRBV28 and TRBJ2-5; 11 positions agree with TRBD2. The junction had 11 bases not matched to a gene; V was cut back by 7 bases and J by 4 bases. The CDR3 spans 16 residues. CDR1 is MDHEN, CDR2 SYDVKM, per germline. Using reference TRBV28 and TRBJ2-5 for the parts outside the CDR3, the full variable domain is DVKVTQSSRYLVKRTGEKVFLECVQDMDHENMFWYRQDPGLGLRLIYFSYDVKMKEKGDIPEGYSVSREKKERFSLILESASTNQTSMYLCASTRGVSGRVETQYFGPGTRLLVL.

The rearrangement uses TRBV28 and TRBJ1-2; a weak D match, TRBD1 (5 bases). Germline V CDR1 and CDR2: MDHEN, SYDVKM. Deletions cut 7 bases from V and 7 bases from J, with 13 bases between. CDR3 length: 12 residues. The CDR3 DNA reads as TGTGCCAGCACTTCCGGGACGCTTGGCTACACCTTC. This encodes CASTSGTLGYTF.

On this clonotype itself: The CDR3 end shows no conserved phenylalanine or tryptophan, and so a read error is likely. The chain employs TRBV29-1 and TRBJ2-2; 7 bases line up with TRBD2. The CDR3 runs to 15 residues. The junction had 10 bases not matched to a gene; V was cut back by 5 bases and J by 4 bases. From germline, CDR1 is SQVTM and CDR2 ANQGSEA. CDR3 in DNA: TGCAGCGTTAAGGTCGGGGGAGGGCCCACCGGGGAGCTGTTTTCT. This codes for CSVKVGGGPTGELFS.

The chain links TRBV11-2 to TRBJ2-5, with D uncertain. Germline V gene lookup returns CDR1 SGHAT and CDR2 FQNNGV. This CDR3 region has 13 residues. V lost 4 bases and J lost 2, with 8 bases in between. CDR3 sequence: CASSYSKQETQYF. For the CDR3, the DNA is TGTGCCAGCAGCTACAGTAAGCAAGAGACCCAGTACTTC.

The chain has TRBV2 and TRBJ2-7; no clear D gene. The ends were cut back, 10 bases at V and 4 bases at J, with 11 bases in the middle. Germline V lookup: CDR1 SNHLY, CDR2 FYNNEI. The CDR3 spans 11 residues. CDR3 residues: CANTPDYEQYF. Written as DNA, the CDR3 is TGTGCCAATACCCCCGATTACGAGCAGTACTTC.

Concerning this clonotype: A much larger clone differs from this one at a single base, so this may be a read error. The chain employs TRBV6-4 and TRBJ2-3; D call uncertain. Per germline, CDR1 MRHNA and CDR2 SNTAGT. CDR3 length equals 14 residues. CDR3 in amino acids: CARSDSASTDTQYF. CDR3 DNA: TGTGCCAGGAGTGACTCGGCTAGCACAGATACGCAGTATTTT.

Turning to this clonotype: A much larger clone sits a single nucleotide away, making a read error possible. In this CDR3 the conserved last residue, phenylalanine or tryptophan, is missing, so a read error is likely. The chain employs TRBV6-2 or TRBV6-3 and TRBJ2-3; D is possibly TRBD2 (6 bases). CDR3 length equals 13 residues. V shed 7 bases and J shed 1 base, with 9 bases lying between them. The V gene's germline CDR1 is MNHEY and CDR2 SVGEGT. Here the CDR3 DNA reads TGTGCCAGCAATCCGGGGGGCACAGATACGCAGTATCTT. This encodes CASNPGGTDTQYL.

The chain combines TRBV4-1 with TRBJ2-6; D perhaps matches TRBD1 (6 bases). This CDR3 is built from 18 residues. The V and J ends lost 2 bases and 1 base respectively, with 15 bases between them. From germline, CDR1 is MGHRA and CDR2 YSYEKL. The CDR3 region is CASSQQTPDRSGANVLTF. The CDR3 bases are TGCGCCAGCAGCCAACAAACCCCAGACAGGTCTGGGGCCAACGTCCTGACTTTC.

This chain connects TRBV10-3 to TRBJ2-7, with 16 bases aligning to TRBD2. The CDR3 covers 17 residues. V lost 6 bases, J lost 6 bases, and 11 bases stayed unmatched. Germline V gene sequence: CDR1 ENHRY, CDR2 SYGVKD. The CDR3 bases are TGTGCCATCAGCCCGGGACTAGCGGGAGGGCCCACGGCCGAGCAGTACTTC. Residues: CAISPGLAGGPTAEQYF.

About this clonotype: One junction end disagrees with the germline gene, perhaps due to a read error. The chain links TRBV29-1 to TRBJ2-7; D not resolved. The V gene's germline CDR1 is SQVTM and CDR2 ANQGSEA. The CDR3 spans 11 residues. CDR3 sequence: CSVEDAYGQYF. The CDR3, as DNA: TGCAGCGTTGAGGACGCCTACGGGCAGTACTTC.